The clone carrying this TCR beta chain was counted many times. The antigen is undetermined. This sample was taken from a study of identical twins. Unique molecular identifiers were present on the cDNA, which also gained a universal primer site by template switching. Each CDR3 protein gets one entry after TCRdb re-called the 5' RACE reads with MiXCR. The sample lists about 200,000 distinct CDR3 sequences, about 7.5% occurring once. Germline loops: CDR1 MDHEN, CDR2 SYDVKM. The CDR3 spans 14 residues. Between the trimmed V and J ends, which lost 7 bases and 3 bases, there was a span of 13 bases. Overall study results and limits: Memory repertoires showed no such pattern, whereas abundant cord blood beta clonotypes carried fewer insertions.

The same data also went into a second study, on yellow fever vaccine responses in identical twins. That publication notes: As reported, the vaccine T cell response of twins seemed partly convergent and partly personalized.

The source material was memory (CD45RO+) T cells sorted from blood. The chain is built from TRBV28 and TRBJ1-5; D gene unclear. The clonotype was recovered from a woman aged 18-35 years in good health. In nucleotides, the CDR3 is TGTGCCAGCAAGGCGGCAGGTAACAATCAGCCCCAGCATTTT. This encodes CASKAAGNNQPQHF.